Presented here are 13 T cell receptor beta chains from one specimen sequenced in a study of beta chain features in type 1 diabetes. General observations from the study: Moderate but significant shortening of TCRB CDR3s was recorded in all four CD4+ subsets from Type 1 diabetes patients.

The antigens these receptors bind are not known. The sequenced template was cDNA made from the entire isolated RNA. TCRdb's copy holds only in-frame clones and misses some; the assay was immunoSEQ multiplex PCR. Of a few hundred thousand clones in the sample, roughly 22% were seen once. The specimen was naive CD4+ T cells from blood. The origin of the receptors is a woman in her thirties or forties with type 1 diabetes.

This sequence joins TRBV9 and TRBJ1-3; 9 nucleotides line up with TRBD1. CDR1 and CDR2 (germline): SGDLS, YYNGEE. With 2 bases clipped from V and 3 bases from J, the junction kept 3 bases outside the gene matches. This CDR3 has 15 amino acids. The CDR3 here is CASSVTGGSGNTIYF. The CDR3 DNA reads as TGTGCCAGCAGCGTGACAGGGGGAAGTGGAAACACCATATATTTT.

This rearrangement joins TRBV5-6 to TRBJ2-6; D is unclear. The CDR3 consists of 14 residues. The germline V gene has CDR1 SGHDT and CDR2 YYEEEE. V was pared by 2 bases and J by 1 base, with 4 bases between. The CDR3 loop reads CASSFGSGANVLTF. In DNA form, the CDR3 reads TGTGCCAGCAGCTTCGGGTCTGGGGCCAACGTCCTGACTTTC. The entire variable domain, with the rest obtained from reference TRBV5-6 and TRBJ2-6, is as follows: DAGVTQSPTHLIKTRGQQVTLRCSPKSGHDTVSWYQQALGQGPQFIFQYYEEEERQRGNFPDRFSGHQFPNYSSELNVNALLLGDSALYLCASSFGSGANVLTFGAGSRLTVL.

This clone has a handful of counts. The chain uses TRBV7-2 and TRBJ2-5; tentative D call: TRBD2 (6 bases). Between the trimmed V and J ends, which lost 5 bases and 5 bases, there was a span of 15 bases. Germline V gene data show CDR1 as SGHTA and CDR2 as FQGNSA. The CDR3 covers 14 residues. CDR3: CASSRPGLWETQYF. DNA for the CDR3: TGTGCCAGCAGCCGACCGGGACTCTGGGAGACCCAGTACTTC.

This clone was counted between two and nine times. This chain connects TRBV9 to TRBJ1-1; no definite D call. The CDR3 sequence is 13 residues long. The germline gives CDR1 SGDLS, CDR2 YYNGEE. Trimming removed 1 base at V and 6 bases at J, with 10 bases between. The CDR3 DNA sequence: TGTGCCAGCAGCGTAACCCTGGAGGCTGAAGCTTTCTTT. Translation: CASSVTLEAEAFF.

The chain has TRBV28 and TRBJ1-2, with a tentative D call TRBD1 (5 bases). The germline V and J ends were trimmed by 5 bases and 4 bases, with 11 bases remaining between them. Germline CDR1 MDHEN, CDR2 SYDVKM. This CDR3 region has 13 residues. The CDR3 bases are TGTGCCAGCAGTACCTCTGACAGCTATGGCTACACCTTC. As protein: CASSTSDSYGYTF.

This sequence joins TRBV27 and TRBJ2-1, with TRBD2 matching 9 bases. The CDR3 covers 18 residues. Germline V gene sequence: CDR1 MNHEY, CDR2 SMNVEV (reference sequence). Losses at the gene ends were 1 base for V and 0 bases for J; bases not matched to a gene: 7. The CDR3 sequence is CASSLLRTSDSSYNEQFF. The CDR3, as DNA: TGTGCCAGCAGTTTATTAAGGACTAGCGATAGCTCCTACAATGAGCAGTTCTTC.

The chain uses TRBV15 and TRBJ1-2; the D gene is possibly TRBD1 (6 bases). Between the trimmed V and J ends, which lost 3 bases and 2 bases, there was a span of 16 bases. Germline loops: CDR1 LNHNV, CDR2 YYDKDF (reference sequence). The CDR3 extends over 16 amino acids. CDR3: CATSSGGGRSNYGYTF. The CDR3 DNA follows: TGTGCCACCAGCAGTGGGGGCGGACGCTCAAACTATGGCTACACCTTC.

The chain joins TRBV7-9 to TRBJ1-1, with TRBD1 matching over 11 bases. J gave up 3 bases and V 1 base, and 7 bases lay outside the gene matches. This CDR3 has 17 residues. CDR1 and CDR2 from the germline V gene are SEHNR and FQNEAQ (reference sequence). CDR3 sequence (DNA): TGTGCCAGCAGCTTAGGGGACAGGGGGTATTTTGACACTGAAGCTTTCTTT. It is translated as CASSLGDRGYFDTEAFF.

This clone turned up a few times. The gene calls are TRBV6-6 and TRBJ2-5; TRBD1 aligns across 7 bases. Germline V lookup: CDR1 MNHNY, CDR2 SVGAGI (reference sequence). The CDR3 runs 14 residues. V was clipped by 7 bases and J by 2 bases; unmatched bases: 7. CDR3 region: CASKLGTEQETQYF. The CDR3 nucleotides read TGTGCCAGCAAGCTAGGGACAGAGCAAGAGACCCAGTACTTC.

Only a few counts were recorded for this clone. The chain is built from TRBV30 and TRBJ1-5; a possible D gene is TRBD1 (6 bases). Germline V gene data show CDR1 as GTSNPN and CDR2 as SVGIG (reference sequence). This CDR3 comprises 15 residues. The V and J ends lost 3 bases and 5 bases respectively, with 17 bases between them. The CDR3 region is CAWSARGRGDQPQHF. DNA for the CDR3: TGTGCCTGGAGCGCCCGGGGCAGGGGCGATCAGCCCCAGCATTTT.

The chain employs TRBV7-2 and TRBJ1-1, with 9 nucleotides matching TRBD1. V shed 5 bases and J 3 bases; nucleotides not matched to a gene: 7. The CDR3 length is 15 residues. Germline V lookup: CDR1 SGHTA, CDR2 FQGNSA. The CDR3 is CASSAIQGAYTEAFF. DNA of the CDR3: TGTGCCAGCAGCGCAATACAGGGGGCGTACACTGAAGCTTTCTTT. Complete variable domain (other parts from reference TRBV7-2 and TRBJ1-1): GAGVSQSPSNKVTEKGKDVELRCDPISGHTALYWYRQSLGQGLEFLIYFQGNSAPDKSGLPSDRFSAERTGGSVSTLTIQRTQQEDSAVYLCASSAIQGAYTEAFFGQGTRLTVV.

A few counts support this clone. This chain uses TRBV4-3 with TRBJ1-3; D not certain. Germline CDR1 reads LGHNA; CDR2 reads YSLEER. The CDR3 is 16 amino acids. V was pared by 0 bases and J by 4 bases, with 13 bases between. In DNA form, the CDR3 reads TGCGCCAGCAGCCAAGAATCGACACTTGGCGGAAACACCATATATTTT. It specifies CASSQESTLGGNTIYF.

J is TRBJ2-1 and V is TRBV5-4; 13 positions match TRBD2. V was clipped by 5 bases and J by 1 base; unmatched bases: 6. The CDR3 contains 17 residues. Germline V gene data show CDR1 as SGHNT and CDR2 as YYREEE (reference sequence). CDR3 in amino acids: CASRLGTSGDSYNEQFF. As DNA, the CDR3 is TGTGCCAGCAGACTGGGGACTAGCGGGGATTCCTACAATGAGCAGTTCTTC.